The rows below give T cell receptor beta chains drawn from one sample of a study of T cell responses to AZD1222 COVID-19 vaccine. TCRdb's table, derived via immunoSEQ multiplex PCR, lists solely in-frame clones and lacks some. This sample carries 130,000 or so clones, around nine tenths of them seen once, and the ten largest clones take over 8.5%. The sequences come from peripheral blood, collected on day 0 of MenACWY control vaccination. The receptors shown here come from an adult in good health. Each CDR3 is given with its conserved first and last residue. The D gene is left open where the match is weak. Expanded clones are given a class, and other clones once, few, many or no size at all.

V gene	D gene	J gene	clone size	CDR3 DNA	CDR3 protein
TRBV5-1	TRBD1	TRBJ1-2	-	TGCGCCAGCAGCTTGGCCATTATGACAGGGGGCGTCGGCTACACCTTC	CASSLAIMTGGVGYTF
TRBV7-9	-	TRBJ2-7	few	TGTGCCAGCAGCCCCCTTGGCGACTACTCCTACGAGCAGTACTTC	CASSPLGDYSYEQYF
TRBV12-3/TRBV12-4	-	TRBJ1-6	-	TGTGCCAGCAGGGACAGAGGGGATTCACCCCTCCACTTT	CASRDRGDSPLHF
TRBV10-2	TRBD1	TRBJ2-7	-	TGCGCCAGCAGTGACCGGACAGGGGCCTCCTACGAGCAGTACTTC	CASSDRTGASYEQYF
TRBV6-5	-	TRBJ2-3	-	TGTGCCAGCAGTAGAAGGGTCACAGATACGCAGTATTTT	CASSRRVTDTQYF
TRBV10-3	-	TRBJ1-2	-	TGTGCCATCAGTGGGGTGGGAGGCTACACCTTC	CAISGVGGYTF
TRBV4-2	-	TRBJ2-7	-	TGTGCCAGCAGCCGGAGCGGGCCAACCTACGAGCAGTACTTC	CASSRSGPTYEQYF
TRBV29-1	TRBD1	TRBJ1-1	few	TGCAGCGTGAAACGGACAGGCGAAGCTTTCTTT	CSVKRTGEAFF
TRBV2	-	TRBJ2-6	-	TGTGCCAGCAGTGGACAGCTCTCTGGGGCCAACGTCCTGACTTTC	CASSGQLSGANVLTF
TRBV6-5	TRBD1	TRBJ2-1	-	TGTGCCAGCAGAACGGGACAGGCTGAGCAGTTCTTC	CASRTGQAEQFF
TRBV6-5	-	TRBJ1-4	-	TGTGCCACCTCTTTTCAGGATAATGAAAAACTGTTTTTT	CATSFQDNEKLFF
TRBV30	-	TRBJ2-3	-	TGTGCCTGGAGTGCCGGGTCCGCCACAGATACGCAGTATTTT	CAWSAGSATDTQYF
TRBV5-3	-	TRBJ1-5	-	TGTGCCAGAAGCTTGGGTTCTTCGGTCAGGGATCATCGTTACCATAGCAATCAGCCCCAGCATTTT	CARSLGSSVRDHRYHSNQPQHF
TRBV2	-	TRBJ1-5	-	TGTGCCAGCAGTCGGACATACGATCAGCCCCAGCATTTT	CASSRTYDQPQHF
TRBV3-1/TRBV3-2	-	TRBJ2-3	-	TGTGCCAGCAGCCAACCGACTGCCGATACGCAGTATTTT	CASSQPTADTQYF
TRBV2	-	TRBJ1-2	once	TGTGCCAGCAGGGCCTACATAGATGGTGCCGGCTACACCTTC	CASRAYIDGAGYTF
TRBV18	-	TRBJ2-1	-	TGTGCCAGCTCGCGTACGACTGGTAACTCCTACAATGAGCAGTTCTTC	CASSRTTGNSYNEQFF
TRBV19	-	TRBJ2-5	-	TGTGCCAGCTCCCGGGCCCTTCAAGAGACCCAGTACTTC	CASSRALQETQYF
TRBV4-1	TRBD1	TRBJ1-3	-	TGCGCCAGCAGCCCCGGACAGGGGGCTACCATATATTTT	CASSPGQGATIYF
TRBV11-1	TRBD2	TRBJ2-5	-	TGTGCCAGCAGCTTAGTAGGCGGGAGGGCCCCAGAGACCCAGTACTTC	CASSLVGGRAPETQYF
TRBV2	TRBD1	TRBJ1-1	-	TGTGCCAGCAGCCGCCCCGGGACAGGGGACACTGAAGCTTTCTTT	CASSRPGTGDTEAFF
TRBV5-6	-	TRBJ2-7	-	TGTGCCAGCAGCCACAAGTCCTACGAGCAGTACTTC	CASSHKSYEQYF
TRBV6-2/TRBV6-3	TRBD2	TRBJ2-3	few	TGTGCCAGCAGTTCCGGGACTATAAGCACAGATACGCAGTATTTT	CASSSGTISTDTQYF
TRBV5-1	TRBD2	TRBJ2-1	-	TGCGCCAGCAGCTGGCTAGCGGACAATGAGCAGTTCTTC	CASSWLADNEQFF
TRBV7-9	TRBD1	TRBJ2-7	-	TGTGCCAGCAGCTTACTACCGGGACAGGGTACTAAGGACGAGCAGTACTTC	CASSLLPGQGTKDEQYF
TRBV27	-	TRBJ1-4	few	TGTGCCAGCAGTTTATCCCGCCGGGGTGAAAAACTGTTTTTT	CASSLSRRGEKLFF
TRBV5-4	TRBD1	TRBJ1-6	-	TGTGCCAGCAGCAGTAACCCGACAGGGGGCTCACCCCTCCACTTT	CASSSNPTGGSPLHF
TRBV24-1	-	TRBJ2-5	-	TGTGCCACCAGTGATGGACGGTCAGGGACCCAGTACTTC	CATSDGRSGTQYF
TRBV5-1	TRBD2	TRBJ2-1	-	TGCGCCAGCAGCCCCCGAGCGGCGGGGGGGAATGAGCAGTTCTTC	CASSPRAAGGNEQFF
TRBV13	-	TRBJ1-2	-	TGTGCCAGCAGCGGCGGGCTTGTGGGTGGCTACACCTTC	CASSGGLVGGYTF
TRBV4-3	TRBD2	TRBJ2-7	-	TGCGCCAGCAGCCAAGATAGAGCGGGAACCCCGCGGCAGTACTTC	CASSQDRAGTPRQYF
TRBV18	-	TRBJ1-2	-	TGTGCCAGCTCACCACTATCGGGGTGGGACTATGGCTACACCTTC	CASSPLSGWDYGYTF
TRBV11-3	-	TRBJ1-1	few	TGTGCCAGCAGCTTAGAGGGAGGGGCCAGGATTGAAGCTTTCTTT	CASSLEGGARIEAFF
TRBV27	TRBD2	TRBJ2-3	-	TGTGCCAGCAGTTCCGTAGCGGGAAAAACAGATACGCAGTATTTT	CASSSVAGKTDTQYF
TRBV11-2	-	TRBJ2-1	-	TGTGCCAGCAGCTTAGGACGGGATGAGCAGTTCTTC	CASSLGRDEQFF